The 13 T cell receptor beta chains below all came from one sample that was sequenced in a study of regulatory T cells in long-lasting Graves disease. Time point indicated: newly diagnosed GD, antithyroid drugs for less than 3 months. With RNA extracted from PBMCs as input, the TCR library was made. Assembly of TCR beta libraries relied on iRepertoire HTBI primers together with Arm-PCR of CDR3 regions. MiXCR, run by TCRdb on the multiplex PCR reads, gives a single entry per CDR3 protein. This table holds fewer than 500,000 distinct CDR3 sequences, roughly 15% found once. The sample also formed part of further work on T cells in Graves' hyperthyroidism and ophthalmopathy.

The sample consisted of peripheral blood mononuclear cells (PBMCs), taken at new diagnosis, from a patient treated with antithyroid drugs. These receptors all stem from a man in his forties with Graves disease.

This clonotype was observed many times. J is TRBJ2-7 and V is TRBV10-3, with a tentative D call TRBD1 (5 bases). The CDR3 consists of 13 residues. CDR1 and CDR2 (germline): ENHRY, SYGVKD. The germline V and J ends were trimmed by 6 bases and 0 bases, with 9 bases remaining between them. The CDR3 reads CAIRGRLSYEQYF. The CDR3 DNA reads as TGTGCCATCAGGGGGCGGCTCTCCTACGAGCAGTACTTC.

Ten or more counts support this clonotype. The chain employs TRBV30 and TRBJ1-6; no definite D call. The CDR3 is made up of 13 amino acids. Germline CDR1 and CDR2: GTSNPN and SVGIG (reference sequence). The V gene lost 1 base and the J gene lost 10 bases, with 11 bases spanning the gap. The chain's CDR3 is CAWSAQEGSPLHF. In DNA form, the CDR3 reads TGTGCCTGGAGTGCCCAGGAAGGATCACCCCTCCACTTT.

The chain couples TRBV10-1 to TRBJ2-7, with 10 positions matching TRBD2. The germline V gene has CDR1 WNHNN and CDR2 SYGVQD (reference sequence). V was clipped by 3 bases and J by 6 bases; unmatched bases: 23. There are 20 residues in the CDR3. The CDR3 sequence: CASSEFRQAPLAGGRGEQYF. For the CDR3, the DNA is TGCGCCAGCAGTGAATTCCGCCAGGCTCCTTTAGCGGGAGGCCGTGGCGAGCAGTACTTC.

A remark on this clonotype: Its ends do not fully match the called genes, so a read error is possible. The rearrangement links TRBV2 to TRBJ2-6, with 7 bases matching TRBD1. The CDR3 contains 18 residues. Germline V gene lookup returns CDR1 SNHLY and CDR2 FYNNEI. CDR3 amino acids: CASTEGGVFSFGANVLTF. As DNA, the CDR3 is TGTGCCAGCACTGAAGGGGGCGTTTTTTCCTTTGGGGCCAACGTCCTGACTTTC.

This clonotype has a count of ten or more. The V and J genes are TRBV3-1 and TRBJ2-1; 9 bases align to TRBD2. Unmatched junction bases numbered 5, after V lost 0 bases and J lost 5 bases. Looked up from germline, CDR1 is LGHDT and CDR2 is YNNKEL (reference sequence). The CDR3 has 16 residues. CDR3 residues: CASSQDWASGDNEQFF. In DNA, the CDR3 is TGTGCCAGCAGCCAAGATTGGGCTAGCGGGGACAATGAGCAGTTCTTC.

This clonotype was counted between two and nine times. V gene TRBV7-9 combines with J gene TRBJ2-3; tentative D call: TRBD1 (6 bases). The CDR3 length is 15 residues. Germline-derived CDR1 and CDR2 are SEHNR and FQNEAQ (reference sequence). The V gene lost 3 bases and the J gene lost 2 bases, with 12 bases spanning the gap. The CDR3 sequence: CASSFFRDITDTQYF. DNA for the CDR3: TGTGCCAGCAGCTTTTTCAGGGACATCACAGATACGCAGTATTTT. Drawing the rest from reference TRBV7-9 and TRBJ2-3, the complete variable domain is DTGVSQNPRHKITKRGQNVTFRCDPISEHNRLYWYRQTLGQGPEFLTYFQNEAQLEKSRLLSDRFSAERPKGSFSTLEIQRTEQGDSAMYLCASSFFRDITDTQYFGPGTRLTVL.

This clonotype was seen a few times. The chain is built from TRBV12-3 or TRBV12-4 and TRBJ1-3; a possible D gene is TRBD1 (5 bases). The V and J ends lost 6 bases and 0 bases respectively, with 12 bases between them. There are 15 residues in the CDR3. This CDR3 is CASRSGAVSGNTIYF. In DNA, the CDR3 is TGTGCCAGCAGATCCGGGGCGGTCTCTGGAAACACCATATATTTT.

This clonotype was detected many times. The gene calls are TRBV7-8 and TRBJ2-1, with unresolved D. The CDR3 length is 16 residues. V lost 2 bases, J lost 7 bases, and 18 bases lay in between. The germline CDR1 and CDR2 sequences are SGHVS and FQNEAQ. CDR3 in amino acids: CASSLSGQPLGNEQFF. DNA of the CDR3: TGTGCCAGCAGCTTATCTGGGCAGCCTTTAGGTAATGAGCAGTTCTTC.

This clonotype has a handful of counts. V is TRBV6-2 or TRBV6-3 and J is TRBJ2-7; TRBD1 matches 9 bases. The CDR3 loop spans 15 amino acids. V was pared by 2 bases and J by 4 bases, with 6 bases of the junction left unmatched. Germline values: CDR1 MNHEY, CDR2 SVGEGT. The CDR3 DNA reads TGTGCCAGCAGTTACGACAGGGGGATTTCTTACGAGCAGTACTTC. Its protein product is CASSYDRGISYEQYF.

The sample holds many counts of this clonotype. The V gene is TRBV5-1, the J gene TRBJ2-7, with a possible D match to TRBD2 (6 bases). The CDR3 is made up of 13 amino acids. Trimming shortened V by 1 base and J by 3 bases, and 8 bases separated the two germline ends. CDR1 and CDR2 from the germline V gene are SGHRS and YFSETQ. The CDR3 sequence: CASSLIGGYEQYF. The CDR3 nucleotides are TGCGCCAGCAGCTTGATCGGGGGCTACGAGCAGTACTTC.

The rearrangement uses TRBV7-9 and TRBJ1-2; possibly TRBD1 for D (5 bases). The CDR3 sequence is 12 residues long. The V gene's germline CDR1 is SEHNR and CDR2 FQNEAQ (reference sequence). V lost 0 bases and J 9 bases, leaving 8 bases between the germline ends. The CDR3 region has the DNA TGTGCCAGCAGCTTAGCACAGGCAAGCTACACCTTC. Its protein is CASSLAQASYTF.

V gene TRBV7-6 combines with J gene TRBJ2-5; 8 bases fit TRBD1. This CDR3 region has 14 residues. Germline-derived CDR1 and CDR2 are SGHVS and FNYEAQ. Trimming took 7 bases from V and 6 from J; bases not matched to a gene: 10. The CDR3 spells CASTPGQVPQTQYF. Here the CDR3 DNA reads TGTGCCAGCACCCCGGGACAGGTTCCTCAGACCCAGTACTTC.

This clonotype was counted many times. At one end, the junction sequence differs from germline, possibly due to a read error. The chain links TRBV12-3 or TRBV12-4 to TRBJ2-7; D possibly uses TRBD1 or TRBD2 (6 bases each). The CDR3 is 11 amino acids. The CDR3 DNA follows: TGTGCCAGCAGAGGGAGGACAGTCCGCGAATTC. It is translated as CASRGRTVREF.